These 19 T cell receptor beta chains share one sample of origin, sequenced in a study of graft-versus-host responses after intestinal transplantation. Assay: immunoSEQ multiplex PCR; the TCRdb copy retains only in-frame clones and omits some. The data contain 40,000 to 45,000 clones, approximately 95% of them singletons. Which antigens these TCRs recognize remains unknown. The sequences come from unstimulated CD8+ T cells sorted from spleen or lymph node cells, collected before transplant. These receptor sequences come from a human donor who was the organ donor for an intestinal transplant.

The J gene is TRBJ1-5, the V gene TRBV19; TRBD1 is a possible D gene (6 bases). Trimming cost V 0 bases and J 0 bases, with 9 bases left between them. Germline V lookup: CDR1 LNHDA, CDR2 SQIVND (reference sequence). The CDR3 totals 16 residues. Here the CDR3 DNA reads TGTGCCAGTAGTATAGATGTGGGGGCTAGCAATCAGCCCCAGCATTTT. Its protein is CASSIDVGASNQPQHF.

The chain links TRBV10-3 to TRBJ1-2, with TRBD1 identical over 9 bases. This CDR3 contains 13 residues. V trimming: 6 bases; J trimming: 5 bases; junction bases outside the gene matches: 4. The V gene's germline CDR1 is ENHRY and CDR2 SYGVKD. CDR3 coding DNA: TGTGCCATCAGCAACGACAGGGGGTATGGCTACACCTTC. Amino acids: CAISNDRGYGYTF.

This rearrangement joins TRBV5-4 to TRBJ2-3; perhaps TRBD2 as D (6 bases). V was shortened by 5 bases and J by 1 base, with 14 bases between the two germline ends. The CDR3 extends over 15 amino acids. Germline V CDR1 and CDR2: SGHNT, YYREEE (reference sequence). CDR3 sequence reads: CASSSFRRGTDTQYF. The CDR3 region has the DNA TGTGCCAGCAGTTCCTTTAGGAGGGGCACAGATACGCAGTATTTT.

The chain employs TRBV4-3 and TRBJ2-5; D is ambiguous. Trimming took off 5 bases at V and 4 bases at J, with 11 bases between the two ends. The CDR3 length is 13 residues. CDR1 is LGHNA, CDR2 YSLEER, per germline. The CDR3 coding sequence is TGCGCCAGCAGCGCCCAGGAAGGAGAGACCCAGTACTTC. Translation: CASSAQEGETQYF.

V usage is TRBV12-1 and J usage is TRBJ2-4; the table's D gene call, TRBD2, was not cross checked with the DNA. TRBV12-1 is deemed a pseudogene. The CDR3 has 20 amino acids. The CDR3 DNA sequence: TGTGCCAGCAGCTACCTCCGGGGAGCGGGGGGTGTTATAGCCAAAAACATTCAGTACTTC. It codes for CASSYLRGAGGVIAKNIQYF.

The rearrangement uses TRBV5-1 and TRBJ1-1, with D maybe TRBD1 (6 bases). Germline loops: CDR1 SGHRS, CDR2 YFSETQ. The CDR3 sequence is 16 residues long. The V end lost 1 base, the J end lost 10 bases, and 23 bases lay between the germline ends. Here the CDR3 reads CASSLIVRDTGRGAFF. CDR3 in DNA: TGCGCCAGCAGCTTGATAGTTAGGGACACCGGCCGGGGAGCTTTCTTT.

DNA for the CDR3: TGTGCCAGCAGAGAGATGGGAACTACGCAGTATTTT. Amino acid sequence: CASREMGTTQYF. The chain joins TRBV7-9 to TRBJ2-3; D remains unclear. V gave up 6 bases and J gave up 8 bases, with 12 bases separating them. Germline V gives CDR1 SEHNR, CDR2 FQNEAQ (reference sequence). The length of the CDR3 is 12 residues.

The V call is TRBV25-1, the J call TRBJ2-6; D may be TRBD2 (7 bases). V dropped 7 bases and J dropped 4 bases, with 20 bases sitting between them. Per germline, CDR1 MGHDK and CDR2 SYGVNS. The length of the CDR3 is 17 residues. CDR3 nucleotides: TGTGCCAGCAAGGGTCGGGGGGCCCTTCTGGGGGCCAACGTCCTGACTTTC. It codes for CASKGRGALLGANVLTF.

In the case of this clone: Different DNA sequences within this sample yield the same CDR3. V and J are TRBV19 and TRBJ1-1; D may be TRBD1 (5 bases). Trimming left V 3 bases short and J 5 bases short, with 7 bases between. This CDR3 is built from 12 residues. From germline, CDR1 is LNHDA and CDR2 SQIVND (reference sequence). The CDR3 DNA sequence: TGTGCCAGTAGTATGGGACGTACTGAAGCTTTCTTT. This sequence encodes CASSMGRTEAFF.

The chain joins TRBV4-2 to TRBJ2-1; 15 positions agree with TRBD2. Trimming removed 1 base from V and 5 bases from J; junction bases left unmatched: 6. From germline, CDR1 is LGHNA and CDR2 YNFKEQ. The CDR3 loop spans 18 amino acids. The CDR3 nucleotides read TGTGCCAGCAGCCAAGCACCCCGGACTAGCGGGGGGGACAATGAGCAGTTCTTC. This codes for CASSQAPRTSGGDNEQFF.

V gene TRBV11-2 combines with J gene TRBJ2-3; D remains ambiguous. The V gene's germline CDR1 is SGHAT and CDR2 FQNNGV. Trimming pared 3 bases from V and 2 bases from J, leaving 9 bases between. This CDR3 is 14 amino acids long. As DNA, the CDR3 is TGTGCCAGCAGCTTCGTGCAGTTCACAGATACGCAGTATTTT. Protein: CASSFVQFTDTQYF.

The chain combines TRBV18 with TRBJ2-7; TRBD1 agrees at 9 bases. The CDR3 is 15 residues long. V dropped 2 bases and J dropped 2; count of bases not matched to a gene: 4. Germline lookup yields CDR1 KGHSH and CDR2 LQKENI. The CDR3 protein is CASSPEGQGPYEQYF. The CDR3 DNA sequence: TGTGCCAGCTCACCAGAGGGACAGGGCCCCTACGAGCAGTACTTC. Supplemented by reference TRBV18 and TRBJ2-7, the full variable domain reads NAGVMQNPRHLVRRRGQEARLRCSPMKGHSHVYWYRQLPEEGLKFMVYLQKENIIDESGMPKERFSAEFPKEGPSILRIQQVVRGDSAAYFCASSPEGQGPYEQYFGPGTRLTVT.

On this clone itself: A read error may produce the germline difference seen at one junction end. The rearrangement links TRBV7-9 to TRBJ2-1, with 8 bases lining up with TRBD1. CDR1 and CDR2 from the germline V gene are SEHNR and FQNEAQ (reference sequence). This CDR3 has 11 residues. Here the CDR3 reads CAGRGQGEQFF. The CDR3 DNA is TGTGCCGGCAGGGGGCAGGGTGAGCAGTTCTTC.

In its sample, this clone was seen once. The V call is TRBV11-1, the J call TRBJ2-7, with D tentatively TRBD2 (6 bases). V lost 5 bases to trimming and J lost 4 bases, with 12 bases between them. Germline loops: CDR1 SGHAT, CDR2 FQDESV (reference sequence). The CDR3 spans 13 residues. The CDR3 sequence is CASSPRLEYEQYF. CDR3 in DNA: TGTGCCAGCAGCCCGCGACTAGAGTACGAGCAGTACTTC.

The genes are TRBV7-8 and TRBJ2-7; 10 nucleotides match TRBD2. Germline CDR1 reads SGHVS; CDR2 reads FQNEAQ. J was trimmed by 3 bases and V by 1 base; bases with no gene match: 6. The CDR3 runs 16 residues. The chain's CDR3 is CASSLDLAGARYEQYF. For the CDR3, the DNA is TGTGCCAGCAGCTTAGACCTAGCGGGGGCCCGCTACGAGCAGTACTTC.

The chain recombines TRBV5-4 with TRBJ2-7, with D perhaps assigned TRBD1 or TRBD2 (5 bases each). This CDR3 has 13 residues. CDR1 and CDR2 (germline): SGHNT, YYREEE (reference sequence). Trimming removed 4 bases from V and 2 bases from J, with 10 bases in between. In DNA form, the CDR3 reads TGTGCCAGCAGCGTGGGACCCACCTACGAGCAGTACTTC. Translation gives CASSVGPTYEQYF.

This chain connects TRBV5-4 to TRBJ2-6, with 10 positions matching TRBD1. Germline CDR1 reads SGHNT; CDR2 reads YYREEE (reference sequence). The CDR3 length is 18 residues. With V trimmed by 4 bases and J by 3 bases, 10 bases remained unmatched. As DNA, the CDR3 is TGTGCCAGCAGCGTCCTTGGACAGGGGGGGTTTGGGGCCAACGTCCTGACTTTC. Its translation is CASSVLGQGGFGANVLTF.

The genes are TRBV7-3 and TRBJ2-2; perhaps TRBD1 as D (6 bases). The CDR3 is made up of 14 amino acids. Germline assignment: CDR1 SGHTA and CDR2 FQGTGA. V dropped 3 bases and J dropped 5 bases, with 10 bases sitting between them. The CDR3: CASSFGTWTGELFF. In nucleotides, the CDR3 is TGTGCCAGCAGCTTCGGGACATGGACCGGGGAGCTGTTTTTT.

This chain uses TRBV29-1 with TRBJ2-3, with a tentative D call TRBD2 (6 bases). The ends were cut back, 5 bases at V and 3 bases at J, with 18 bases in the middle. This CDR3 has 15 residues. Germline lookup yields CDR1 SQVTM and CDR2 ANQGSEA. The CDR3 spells CSVYRERGETDTQYF. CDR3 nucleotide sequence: TGCAGCGTTTACCGGGAGAGAGGGGAGACAGATACGCAGTATTTT.